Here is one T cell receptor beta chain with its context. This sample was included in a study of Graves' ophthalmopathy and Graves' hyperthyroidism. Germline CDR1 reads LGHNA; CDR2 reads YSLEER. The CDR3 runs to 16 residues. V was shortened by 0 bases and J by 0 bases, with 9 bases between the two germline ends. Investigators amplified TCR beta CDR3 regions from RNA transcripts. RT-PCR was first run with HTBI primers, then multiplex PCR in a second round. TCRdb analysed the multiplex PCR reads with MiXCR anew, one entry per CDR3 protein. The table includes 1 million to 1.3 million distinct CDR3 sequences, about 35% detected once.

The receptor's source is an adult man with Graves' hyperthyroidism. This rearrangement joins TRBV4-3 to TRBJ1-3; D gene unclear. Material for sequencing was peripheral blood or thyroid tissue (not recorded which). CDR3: CASSQELSNSGNTIYF. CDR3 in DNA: TGCGCCAGCAGCCAAGAGCTAAGCAACTCTGGAAACACCATATATTTT.